This entry lists 2 T cell receptor beta chains sequenced from one sample in a study of blood T cell repertoires in COVID-19. The data were produced by immunoSEQ multiplex PCR, yet TCRdb's version contains in-frame clones alone and is incomplete. The repertoire includes 240,000 or so clones, roughly 87% of them detected once, and under 0.95% sits in the top ten. Sequencing input: peripheral blood. Source of these receptors: a young woman with acute or convalescent COVID-19.

This sequence joins TRBV6-5 and TRBJ2-3, with 8 bases aligning to TRBD2. The junction had 4 bases not matched to a gene; V was cut back by 2 bases and J by 0 bases. The germline V gene has CDR1 MNHEY and CDR2 SVGAGI. This CDR3 is built from 16 residues. The CDR3 nucleotides read TGTGCCAGCAGTTACGAATGGACTAGCAGCACAGATACGCAGTATTTT. Its protein is CASSYEWTSSTDTQYF.

This rearrangement joins TRBV6-2 or TRBV6-3 to TRBJ1-1; D uncertain. Between the trimmed V and J ends, which lost 4 bases and 5 bases, there was a span of 11 bases. From germline, CDR1 is MNHEY and CDR2 SVGEGT. The CDR3 is 13 amino acids. CDR3 amino acids: CASSWQAGTEAFF. CDR3 nucleotides: TGTGCCAGCAGTTGGCAGGCGGGGACTGAAGCTTTCTTT.